These 26 T cell receptor beta chains were all obtained from the same sample, sequenced in a study of T cell responses to AZD1222 COVID-19 vaccine. Sequencing was performed with immunoSEQ multiplex PCR; in TCRdb, only in-frame clones are kept and a portion is missing. The sample includes around 170,000 clones, roughly 91% of them seen just once. Here the sequenced sample was peripheral blood, taken 28 days after the second AZD1222 dose. Every receptor here comes from an adult who received the AZD1222 COVID-19 vaccine.

The CDR3 DNA follows: TGTGCCACCAGTGACGGGTGGGAGCAGTACTTC. It is translated as CATSDGWEQYF. The chain combines TRBV24-1 with TRBJ2-7; D ambiguous. The CDR3 loop spans 11 amino acids. V gave up 4 bases and J gave up 7 bases, with 7 bases separating them. Germline CDR1 is KGHDR and CDR2 is SFDVKD.

The sample holds one count of this clone. The V gene is TRBV6-5, the J gene TRBJ2-5, with D unresolved. The CDR3 sequence is 14 residues long. Germline assignment: CDR1 MNHEY and CDR2 SVGAGI. The ends were cut back, 5 bases at V and 5 bases at J, with 15 bases in the middle. Written as DNA, the CDR3 is TGTGCCAGCAGTCCTTGGGTTTCCGGGGAGACCCAGTACTTC. Translated, it gives CASSPWVSGETQYF.

This clone was found once. The chain is built from TRBV5-1 and TRBJ2-4; a weak D match, TRBD1 (5 bases). The CDR3 spans 16 residues. Between the trimmed V and J ends, which lost 2 bases and 0 bases, there was a span of 12 bases. In germline, CDR1 is SGHRS, CDR2 YFSETQ. The CDR3: CASSLMTDIAKNIQYF. CDR3 in DNA: TGCGCCAGCAGCTTAATGACAGATATAGCCAAAAACATTCAGTACTTC.

DNA for the CDR3: TGCGCCAGCAGCTTGGAACCGCGGTACAATGAGCAGTTCTTC. Its translation is CASSLEPRYNEQFF. The chain recombines TRBV5-1 with TRBJ2-1; D not resolved. V was pared by 0 bases and J by 4 bases, with 8 bases between. This CDR3 is 14 amino acids long. CDR1 and CDR2 (germline): SGHRS, YFSETQ.

CDR3 residues: CASRRDIYGYTF. CDR3 sequence (DNA): TGTGCCAGCAGGAGGGACATTTATGGCTACACCTTC. The chain combines TRBV2 with TRBJ1-2, with a tentative D call TRBD1 (6 bases). This CDR3 is 12 amino acids long. V gave up 6 bases and J gave up 5 bases, with 10 bases separating them. The V gene's germline CDR1 is SNHLY and CDR2 FYNNEI.

V usage is TRBV28 and J usage is TRBJ1-4; D is possibly TRBD1 (5 bases). Germline lookup yields CDR1 MDHEN and CDR2 SYDVKM. V gave up 8 bases and J gave up 0 bases, with 16 bases separating them. CDR3 length: 16 amino acids. The CDR3 region is CASRTGGFTTNEKLFF. For the CDR3, the DNA is TGTGCCAGCCGCACGGGGGGTTTCACAACTAATGAAAAACTGTTTTTT.

The chain uses TRBV7-3 and TRBJ1-3; TRBD1 might be the D (5 bases). The CDR3 spans 18 residues. V dropped 3 bases and J dropped 0 bases, with 18 bases sitting between them. In germline, CDR1 is SGHTA, CDR2 FQGTGA. CDR3 region: CASSFSGHTTSSGNTIYF. Written as DNA, the CDR3 is TGTGCCAGCAGCTTTTCAGGACATACCACAAGCTCTGGAAACACCATATATTTT.

V and J are TRBV16 and TRBJ1-3; possible D gene TRBD1, 5 bases. Germline V gives CDR1 KGHSY, CDR2 FQNENV. V lost 0 bases and J lost 0, with 12 bases in between. The length of the CDR3 is 17 residues. CDR3 protein: CASSQSSPGTSGNTIYF. Here the CDR3 DNA reads TGTGCCAGCAGCCAATCGAGTCCAGGGACCTCTGGAAACACCATATATTTT.

The chain has TRBV6-4 and TRBJ2-1; the D is unclear. V gave up 0 bases and J gave up 1 base, with 10 bases separating them. This CDR3 has 16 amino acids. Germline V gene lookup returns CDR1 MRHNA and CDR2 SNTAGT. The CDR3 reads CASSDSSRTSYNEQFF. CDR3 nucleotides: TGTGCCAGCAGTGACTCGAGCAGGACGTCCTACAATGAGCAGTTCTTC.

The chain is built from TRBV25-1 and TRBJ2-7, with TRBD2 matching over 8 bases. The CDR3 is 15 residues long. Germline CDR1 MGHDK, CDR2 SYGVNS. The V gene end was trimmed by 3 bases and the J gene end by 4 bases; junction bases not matched to a gene: 8. The CDR3 is CASSDPKRERYEQYF. CDR3 DNA: TGTGCCAGCAGTGACCCGAAGCGGGAGAGGTACGAGCAGTACTTC.

The chain is built from TRBV2 and TRBJ2-7; D gene ambiguous. V shed 4 bases and J shed 0 bases, with 10 bases lying between them. The CDR3 is 14 residues long. Germline CDR1 reads SNHLY; CDR2 reads FYNNEI. The DNA of the CDR3 is TGTGCCAGCAGTGGCAGTCCCAACTCCTACGAGCAGTACTTC. Protein: CASSGSPNSYEQYF.

The chain joins TRBV25-1 to TRBJ1-2; no clear D gene. Germline V gene lookup returns CDR1 MGHDK and CDR2 SYGVNS. This CDR3 contains 13 residues. With 4 bases removed from V and 7 bases from J, the gap between germline ends came to 13 bases. The CDR3 sequence: CASSVVGGGGYTF. In DNA, the CDR3 is TGTGCCAGCAGTGTTGTGGGTGGTGGTGGCTACACCTTC.

J is TRBJ1-2 and V is TRBV5-4; possibly TRBD1 for D (6 bases). The V gene lost 6 bases and the J gene lost 3 bases, with 12 bases spanning the gap. Germline assignment: CDR1 SGHNT and CDR2 YYREEE (reference sequence). The CDR3 totals 13 residues. The CDR3 sequence is CASNYRDHYGYTF. The CDR3 DNA follows: TGTGCCAGCAACTACAGGGACCACTATGGCTACACCTTC.

This rearrangement joins TRBV11-2 to TRBJ1-4; 10 bases are shared with TRBD1. The CDR3 has 15 residues. Germline CDR1 SGHAT, CDR2 FQNNGV. After removal of 5 bases from V and 8 bases from J, the junction contained 8 bases not matched to a gene. The CDR3 protein is CASSTQDRGVEKLFF. CDR3 bases: TGTGCCAGCAGCACCCAGGACAGGGGGGTCGAAAAACTGTTTTTT.

The V and J genes are TRBV18 and TRBJ1-2, with D possibly TRBD1 on 5 matching bases. CDR1 KGHSH and CDR2 LQKENI come from the germline V gene. The V end lost 1 base, the J end lost 4 bases, and 16 bases lay between the germline ends. The CDR3 has 16 amino acids. This CDR3 reads CASSPRLGAEGYGYTF. The CDR3, as DNA: TGTGCCAGCTCACCACGCCTCGGGGCGGAAGGCTATGGCTACACCTTC. Complete variable domain (other parts from reference TRBV18 and TRBJ1-2): NAGVMQNPRHLVRRRGQEARLRCSPMKGHSHVYWYRQLPEEGLKFMVYLQKENIIDESGMPKERFSAEFPKEGPSILRIQQVVRGDSAAYFCASSPRLGAEGYGYTFGSGTRLTVV.

This sequence joins TRBV15 and TRBJ1-3, with D maybe TRBD1 (5 bases). The CDR3 runs to 16 residues. The V end was cut by 1 base, the J end by 3 bases, with 13 bases between. CDR1 and CDR2 from the germline V gene are LNHNV and YYDKDF (reference sequence). CDR3 region: CATSRAAGGFGNTIYF. The CDR3 nucleotides read TGTGCCACCAGCAGAGCCGCTGGGGGGTTTGGAAACACCATATATTTT.

The chain combines TRBV19 with TRBJ1-6; D gene uncertain. With 6 bases removed from V and 10 bases from J, the gap between germline ends came to 10 bases. CDR3 length equals 12 residues. Per the germline V gene, CDR1 is LNHDA and CDR2 is SQIVND (reference sequence). CDR3 amino acids: CASREKKSPLHF. Written as DNA, the CDR3 is TGTGCCAGTAGGGAGAAGAAATCACCCCTCCACTTT.

This rearrangement joins TRBV5-1 to TRBJ1-6; 10 nucleotides agree with TRBD1. CDR1 is SGHRS and CDR2 is YFSETQ in the germline V gene. V dropped 4 bases and J dropped 8; count of bases not matched to a gene: 6. CDR3 length: 15 amino acids. CDR3 sequence: CASSVGQGFDSPLHF. The CDR3 DNA follows: TGCGCCAGCAGCGTGGGACAGGGGTTCGATTCACCCCTCCACTTT.

This sequence joins TRBV18 and TRBJ1-4; D is ambiguous. Deletions cut 0 bases from V and 1 base from J, with 6 bases between. From germline, CDR1 is KGHSH and CDR2 LQKENI. The CDR3 has 15 residues. The chain's CDR3 is CASSPPRGTNEKLFF. The CDR3 DNA follows: TGTGCCAGCTCACCACCGCGCGGAACTAATGAAAAACTGTTTTTT.

This rearrangement joins TRBV10-2 to TRBJ1-5; maybe TRBD1 (6 bases). This CDR3 spans 13 amino acids. Germline loops: CDR1 WSHSY, CDR2 SAAADI. V was cut by 10 bases and J by 4 bases, with 14 bases left in between. CDR3 protein: CATWGAGNQPQHF. In DNA form, the CDR3 reads TGCGCCACCTGGGGGGCAGGGAATCAGCCCCAGCATTTT.

This rearrangement joins TRBV5-5 to TRBJ1-3; D is undetermined. Germline values: CDR1 SGHKS, CDR2 YYEKEE (reference sequence). This CDR3 spans 15 amino acids. V gave up 1 base and J gave up 2 bases, with 10 bases separating them. The CDR3 spells CASSLLREAGNTIYF. CDR3 DNA sequence: TGTGCCAGCAGCTTGCTGCGGGAAGCTGGAAACACCATATATTTT.

The chain combines TRBV2 with TRBJ1-6, with 8 nucleotides matching TRBD1. Germline V gene sequence: CDR1 SNHLY, CDR2 FYNNEI. The V gene end was trimmed by 7 bases and the J gene end by 7 bases; junction bases not matched to a gene: 9. CDR3 size: 15 residues. The CDR3 spells CASKKDRVGNSPLHF. DNA for the CDR3: TGTGCCAGCAAAAAGGACAGGGTGGGCAATTCACCCCTCCACTTT.

Worth noting for this clone: The sample has other DNA sequences that encode this CDR3 too. The chain employs TRBV28 and TRBJ1-2; possible D gene TRBD1, 5 bases. The V gene lost 3 bases and the J gene lost 6 bases, with 8 bases spanning the gap. This CDR3 is 12 amino acids long. Germline V CDR1 and CDR2: MDHEN, SYDVKM. CDR3 bases: TGTGCCAGCAGTTTTGGGGGGGATGGCTACACCTTC. It codes for CASSFGGDGYTF.

This chain connects TRBV27 to TRBJ2-6; D remains ambiguous. This CDR3 is 16 amino acids long. CDR1 is MNHEY, CDR2 SMNVEV, per germline (reference sequence). V lost 5 bases to trimming and J lost 0 bases, with 11 bases between them. The CDR3 reads CASSPRTVSGANVLTF. CDR3 sequence (DNA): TGTGCCAGCAGTCCTCGGACGGTCTCTGGGGCCAACGTCCTGACTTTC.

The rearrangement links TRBV5-4 to TRBJ2-1; 11 bases fit TRBD2. The CDR3 spans 17 residues. CDR1 is SGHNT and CDR2 is YYREEE in the germline V gene (reference sequence). V trimming: 3 bases; J trimming: 0 bases; junction bases outside the gene matches: 5. CDR3 residues: CASSSSGGPSSYNEQFF. CDR3 DNA: TGTGCCAGCAGCTCTAGCGGGGGGCCCAGCTCCTACAATGAGCAGTTCTTC.

The chain uses TRBV7-9 and TRBJ2-7; 9 positions match TRBD1. Germline CDR1 and CDR2: SEHNR and FQNEAQ (reference sequence). The ends lost 4 bases at V and 3 bases at J; junction bases unmatched: 10. The CDR3 is 16 residues long. The chain's CDR3 is CASSWGQGRIDYEQYF. The CDR3 coding sequence is TGTGCCAGCAGCTGGGGACAGGGACGTATTGACTACGAGCAGTACTTC.